This T cell receptor beta chain comes out of a study of blood T cells in healthy people across ages. Healthy Caucasian individuals from Russia aged about 6 to 95 were enrolled as donors. This clonotype was detected only a few times. Next came a second PCR, run for roughly 6 to 11 cycles, which used a sample-barcoded 5' primer along with a J-beta primer mix. The study obtained at least 2.5 million CDR3-containing paired-end reads from every sample. TCRdb re-analysed the 5' RACE reads in MiXCR, keeping a single row per CDR3 protein. The table includes 550,000 to 750,000 distinct CDR3 sequences, more than 20% detected once. The CDR3 contains 14 residues. From germline, CDR1 is SQVTM and CDR2 ANQGSEA.

The sequenced material came from blood. The origin of this receptor is a man between 65 and 85 years old in good health. The chain is built from TRBV29-1 and TRBJ2-1; D is possibly TRBD2 (6 bases). CDR3 amino acids: CSGLRLATYNEQFF. In DNA form, the CDR3 reads TGCAGTGGGCTTCGGCTAGCGACATACAATGAGCAGTTCTTC.